This T cell receptor beta chain stems from a study of shared clonotypes between healthy human individuals. CDR3 length: 13 residues. The V gene's germline CDR1 is SGHDN and CDR2 FVKESK. Between the trimmed V and J ends, which lost 4 bases and 0 bases, there was a span of 6 bases. Sequencing used immunoSEQ multiplex PCR; TCRdb keeps in-frame clones, though not all of them. The sample holds about 1.5 million clones, under 99% seen once. To note about this clone: Additional DNA sequences in this sample encode the identical CDR3.

The gene calls are TRBV14 and TRBJ1-1; D is undetermined. The sequenced sample was naive CD4+ T cells sorted from blood. Regarding subset: CD45RA+ positively selected. This TCR came from a man younger than 40 in good health. CDR3 sequence: CASSPSLNTEAFF. The CDR3 nucleotides are TGTGCCAGCAGCCCCTCCTTGAACACTGAAGCTTTCTTT.